This TCR beta chain was found in a study of OX40 agonist ivuxolimab in advanced cancers. For the study at large: Patients enrolled in dose escalation were diagnosed with hepatocellular carcinoma, melanoma, renal cell or head and neck cancer.

Only in-frame clones appear in the TCRdb table, and some are missing; sequencing was by immunoSEQ multiplex PCR. The top ten clones hold 5% of a sample with 72,000 or so clones, about 84% of them seen once. Trimming removed 0 bases at V and 4 bases at J, with 10 bases between. Looked up from germline, CDR1 is MNHEY and CDR2 is SMNVEV (reference sequence). The CDR3 is 14 residues long. The sequencing used CD4+ or CD8+ T cells sorted from blood, collected in a trial of the OX40 agonist ivuxolimab. V gene TRBV27 combines with J gene TRBJ2-7; D uncertain. The receptor comes from an adult with an advanced solid tumor such as melanoma, head and neck, liver or kidney cancer. The chain's CDR3 is CASSLSERQYEQYF. For the CDR3, the DNA is TGTGCCAGCAGTTTATCGGAACGGCAGTACGAGCAGTACTTC.